This T cell receptor beta chain was obtained from a study of somatic mutations in cytotoxic T cells in rheumatoid arthritis. About this clone itself: The antigen is not known.

Profiled with immunoSEQ multiplex PCR; TCRdb holds only in-frame clones, not every one. The sample has 30,000 to 45,000 clones; 84% are singletons. Overall study results and limits: CD8+ clonality rose with age in rheumatoid arthritis patients, unlike in healthy controls. Slight TRBV07 underrepresentation in rheumatoid arthritis patients went unadjusted for multiple comparisons.

Germline CDR1 reads LGHNA; CDR2 reads YSLEER. CDR3 length equals 20 residues. Trimming cost V 4 bases and J 0 bases, with 24 bases left between them. This TCR was recovered from a middle-aged man in good health. Sequenced sample: CD8+ T cells sorted from blood. The chain combines TRBV4-3 with TRBJ2-2; possible D gene TRBD2, 8 bases. The CDR3, as DNA: TGCGCCAGCAGCCCTCAAGGGGGCCCCGGACTAGCCGCGAACACCGGGGAGCTGTTTTTT. Amino acid sequence: CASSPQGGPGLAANTGELFF.